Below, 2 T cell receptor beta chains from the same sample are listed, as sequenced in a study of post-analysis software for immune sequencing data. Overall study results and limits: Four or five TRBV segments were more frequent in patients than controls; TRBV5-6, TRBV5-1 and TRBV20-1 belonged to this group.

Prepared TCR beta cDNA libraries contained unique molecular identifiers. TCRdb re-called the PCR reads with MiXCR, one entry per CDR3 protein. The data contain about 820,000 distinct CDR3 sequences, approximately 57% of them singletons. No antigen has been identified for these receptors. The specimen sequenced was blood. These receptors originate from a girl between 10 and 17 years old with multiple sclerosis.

The CDR3 coding sequence is TGTGCCATCAGTCCCGGGGGGGCCCAAGAGACCCAGTACTTC. Protein: CAISPGGAQETQYF. The rearrangement joins TRBV10-3 to TRBJ2-5, with 8 bases aligning to TRBD2. There are 14 residues in the CDR3. The germline CDR1 and CDR2 sequences are ENHRY and SYGVKD. With 5 bases clipped from V and 1 base from J, the junction kept 3 bases outside the gene matches.

The DNA of the CDR3 is TGTGCCAGCAGTGGGGCCCTCTTGCGAGACTACAATGAGCAGTTCTTC. It is translated as CASSGALLRDYNEQFF. The J gene is TRBJ2-1, the V gene TRBV2, with D uncertain. The CDR3 loop spans 16 amino acids. The ends were cut back, 4 bases at V and 3 bases at J, with 16 bases in the middle. Germline CDR1 SNHLY, CDR2 FYNNEI.